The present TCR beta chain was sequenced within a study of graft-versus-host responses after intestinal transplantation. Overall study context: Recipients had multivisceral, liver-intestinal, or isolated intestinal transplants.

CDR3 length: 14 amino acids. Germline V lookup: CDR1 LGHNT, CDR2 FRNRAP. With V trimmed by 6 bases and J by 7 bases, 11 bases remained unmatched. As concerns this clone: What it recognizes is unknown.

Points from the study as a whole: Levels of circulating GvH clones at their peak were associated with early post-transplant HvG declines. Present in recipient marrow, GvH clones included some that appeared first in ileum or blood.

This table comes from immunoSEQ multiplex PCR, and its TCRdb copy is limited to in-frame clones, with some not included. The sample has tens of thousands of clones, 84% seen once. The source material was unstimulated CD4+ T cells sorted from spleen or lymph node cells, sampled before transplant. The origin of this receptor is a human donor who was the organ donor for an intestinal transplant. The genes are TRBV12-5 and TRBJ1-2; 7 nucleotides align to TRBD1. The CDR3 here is CASGPHGQALGYTF. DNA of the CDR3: TGTGCTAGTGGCCCCCATGGACAGGCCCTTGGCTACACCTTC.